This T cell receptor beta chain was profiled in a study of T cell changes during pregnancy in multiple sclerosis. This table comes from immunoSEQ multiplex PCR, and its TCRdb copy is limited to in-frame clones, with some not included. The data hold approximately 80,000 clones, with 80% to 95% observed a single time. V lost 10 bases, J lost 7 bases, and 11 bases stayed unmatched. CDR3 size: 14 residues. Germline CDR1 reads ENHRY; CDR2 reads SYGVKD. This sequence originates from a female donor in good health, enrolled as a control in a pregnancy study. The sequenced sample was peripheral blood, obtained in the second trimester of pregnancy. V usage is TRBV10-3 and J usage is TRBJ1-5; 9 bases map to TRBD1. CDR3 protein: CATENRGPGQPQHF. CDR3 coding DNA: TGTGCCACCGAAAACAGGGGGCCGGGGCAGCCCCAGCATTTT.